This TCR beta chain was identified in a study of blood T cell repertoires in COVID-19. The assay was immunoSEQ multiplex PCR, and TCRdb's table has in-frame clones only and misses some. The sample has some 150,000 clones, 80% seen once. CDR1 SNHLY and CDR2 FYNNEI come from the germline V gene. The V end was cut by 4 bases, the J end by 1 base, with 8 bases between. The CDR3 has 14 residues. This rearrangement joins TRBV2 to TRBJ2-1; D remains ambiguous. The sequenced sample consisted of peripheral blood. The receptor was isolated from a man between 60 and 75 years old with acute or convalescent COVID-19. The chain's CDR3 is CASSVRLSYNEQFF. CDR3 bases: TGTGCCAGCAGTGTGAGACTTTCCTACAATGAGCAGTTCTTC.